These 12 T cell receptor beta chains came from one sample sequenced in a study of blood T cells in healthy people across ages. Together with a sample-barcoded 5' primer, a J-beta primer mix was included in a second PCR lasting about 7 to 12 cycles. TCRdb re-analysed the 5' RACE reads in MiXCR, keeping a single row per CDR3 protein. The sample includes fewer than 650,000 distinct CDR3 sequences, about 27% of them seen just once. This sample was also put to use in a study of T cells of mothers and their children.

The specimen sequenced was blood. Every receptor here comes from a boy younger than 10 in good health.

The chain joins TRBV29-1 to TRBJ2-7, with 9 bases that match TRBD1. The CDR3 is 13 residues long. The V gene end was trimmed by 4 bases and the J gene end by 3 bases; junction bases not matched to a gene: 4. Per the germline V gene, CDR1 is SQVTM and CDR2 is ANQGSEA. The CDR3 region is CSVGTGAVYEQYF. CDR3 nucleotides: TGCAGCGTTGGGACAGGGGCTGTCTACGAGCAGTACTTC.

This clonotype has a count of ten or more. The chain carries TRBV7-8 and TRBJ2-1; D is unclear. In germline, CDR1 is SGHVS, CDR2 FQNEAQ. This CDR3 is 13 amino acids long. V shed 0 bases and J shed 7 bases, with 7 bases lying between them. CDR3 region: CASSLAFGNEQFF. CDR3 bases: TGTGCCAGCAGCTTAGCTTTCGGAAATGAGCAGTTCTTC. Based on the CDR3 plus reference TRBV7-8 and TRBJ2-1, the full variable domain is GAGVSQSPRYKVAKRGQDVALRCDPISGHVSLFWYQQALGQGPEFLTYFQNEAQLDKSGLPSDRFFAERPEGSVSTLKIQRTQQEDSAVYLCASSLAFGNEQFFGPGTRLTVL.

This clonotype was observed a handful of times. The chain uses TRBV7-9 and TRBJ2-7; D is unresolved. The V gene's germline CDR1 is SEHNR and CDR2 FQNEAQ (reference sequence). The length of the CDR3 is 12 residues. V shed 3 bases and J shed 3 bases, with 6 bases lying between them. Written as DNA, the CDR3 is TGTGCCAGCAGCTTCTCAGACTACGAGCAGTACTTC. Its translation is CASSFSDYEQYF.

A few counts support this clonotype. The rearrangement links TRBV6-6 to TRBJ1-3; D remains unclear. Germline V gives CDR1 MNHNY, CDR2 SVGAGI (reference sequence). The CDR3 extends over 13 amino acids. Trimming took off 0 bases at V and 2 bases at J, with 2 bases between the two ends. The CDR3 is CASSYSTGNTIYF. The CDR3 DNA sequence: TGTGCCAGCAGTTACTCGACTGGAAACACCATATATTTT.

This clonotype was picked up a small number of times. The chain carries TRBV7-2 and TRBJ1-2; weak D call: TRBD1 (6 bases). The CDR3 sequence is 16 residues long. Germline values: CDR1 SGHTA, CDR2 FQGNSA. The V and J ends lost 3 bases and 1 base respectively, with 15 bases between them. The CDR3 sequence is CASSLGEDRINYGYTF. The CDR3 DNA is TGTGCCAGCAGCTTGGGCGAAGACAGGATTAACTATGGCTACACCTTC.

CDR3 region: CASKPSGAGNTIYF. DNA of the CDR3: TGTGCCAGTAAACCCAGCGGGGCTGGAAACACCATATATTTT. The chain carries TRBV25-1 and TRBJ1-3; D ambiguous. The CDR3 loop spans 14 amino acids. Germline lookup yields CDR1 MGHDK and CDR2 SYGVNS. With 9 bases removed from V and 2 bases from J, the gap between germline ends came to 14 bases.

The CDR3 region is CSARDASSGNNGELFF. The CDR3, as DNA: TGCAGTGCTAGAGATGCGTCTAGCGGGAATAACGGGGAGCTGTTTTTT. The chain uses TRBV20-1 and TRBJ2-2, with TRBD2 identical over 9 bases. CDR3 length equals 16 residues. The junction had 9 bases not matched to a gene; V was cut back by 0 bases and J by 7 bases. The germline gives CDR1 DFQATT, CDR2 SNEGSKA (reference sequence).

V is TRBV3-1 and J is TRBJ1-4; D unclear. The CDR3 runs to 13 residues. Germline CDR1 LGHDT, CDR2 YNNKEL (reference sequence). Trimming removed 3 bases at V and 4 bases at J, with 6 bases between. The DNA of the CDR3 is TGTGCCAGCAGCCATTACCTTAATGAAAAACTGTTTTTT. Amino acid sequence: CASSHYLNEKLFF.

In its sample, this clonotype was seen a few times. As DNA, the CDR3 is TGTGCCAGCAGCCTCCCGCGCGGTACGGACACCGGGGAGCTGTTTTTT. Translation gives CASSLPRGTDTGELFF. The genes are TRBV7-9 and TRBJ2-2; D is unclear. The CDR3 length is 16 residues. The V gene's germline CDR1 is SEHNR and CDR2 FQNEAQ (reference sequence). Between the trimmed V and J ends, which lost 5 bases and 3 bases, there was a span of 16 bases.

This chain links TRBV9 with TRBJ1-4; D not certain. The CDR3 spans 16 residues. The V gene's germline CDR1 is SGDLS and CDR2 YYNGEE. Trimming stripped 4 bases from V and 4 bases from J, with 17 bases between. CDR3: CASSLGANSVNEKLFF. Written as DNA, the CDR3 is TGTGCCAGCAGCCTGGGCGCCAACTCTGTTAATGAAAAACTGTTTTTT. Supplemented by reference TRBV9 and TRBJ1-4, the full variable domain reads DSGVTQTPKHLITATGQRVTLRCSPRSGDLSVYWYQQSLDQGLQFLIQYYNGEERAKGNILERFSAQQFPDLHSELNLSSLELGDSALYFCASSLGANSVNEKLFFGSGTQLSVL.

This clonotype was picked up a small number of times. The chain combines TRBV20-1 with TRBJ2-3; maybe TRBD2 (5 bases). Germline CDR1 reads DFQATT; CDR2 reads SNEGSKA (reference sequence). Trimming took off 6 bases at V and 3 bases at J, with 13 bases between the two ends. The CDR3 totals 13 residues. In DNA, the CDR3 is TGCAGTGCCCGGGGTAGCGATACAGATACGCAGTATTTT. This encodes CSARGSDTDTQYF.

The chain carries TRBV5-4 and TRBJ2-3, with 8 positions matching TRBD2. The V segment lost 4 bases and the J segment 1 base; nucleotides outside the gene matches: 11. In germline, CDR1 is SGHNT, CDR2 YYREEE (reference sequence). The CDR3 consists of 17 residues. In DNA, the CDR3 is TGTGCCAGCAGCCGGGAACTAGCGGACACTGGCACAGATACGCAGTATTTT. Its translation: CASSRELADTGTDTQYF.